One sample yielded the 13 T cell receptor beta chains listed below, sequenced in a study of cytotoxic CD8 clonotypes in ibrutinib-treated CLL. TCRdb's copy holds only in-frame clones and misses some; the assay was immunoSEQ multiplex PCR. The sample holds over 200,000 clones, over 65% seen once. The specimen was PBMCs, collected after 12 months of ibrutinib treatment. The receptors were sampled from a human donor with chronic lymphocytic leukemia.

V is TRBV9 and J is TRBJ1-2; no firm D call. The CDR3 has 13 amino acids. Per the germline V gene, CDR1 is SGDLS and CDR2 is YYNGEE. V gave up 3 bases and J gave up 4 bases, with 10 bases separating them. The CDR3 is CASSESLSYGYTF. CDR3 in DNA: TGTGCCAGCAGCGAGAGCCTTTCCTATGGCTACACCTTC.

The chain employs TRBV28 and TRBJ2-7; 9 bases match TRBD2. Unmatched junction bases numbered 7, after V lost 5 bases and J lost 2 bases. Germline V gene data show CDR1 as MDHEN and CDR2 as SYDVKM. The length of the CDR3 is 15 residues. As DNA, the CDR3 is TGTGCCAGCAGTCTCCCGACTAGCGGTCCCTACGAGCAGTACTTC. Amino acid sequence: CASSLPTSGPYEQYF.

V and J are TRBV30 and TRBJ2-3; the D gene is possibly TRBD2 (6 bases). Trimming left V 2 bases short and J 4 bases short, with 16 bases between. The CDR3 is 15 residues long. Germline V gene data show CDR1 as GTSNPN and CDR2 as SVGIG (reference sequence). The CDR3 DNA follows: TGTGCCTGGAGTAATCGACTAGTTGTTCCAGATACGCAGTATTTT. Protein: CAWSNRLVVPDTQYF.

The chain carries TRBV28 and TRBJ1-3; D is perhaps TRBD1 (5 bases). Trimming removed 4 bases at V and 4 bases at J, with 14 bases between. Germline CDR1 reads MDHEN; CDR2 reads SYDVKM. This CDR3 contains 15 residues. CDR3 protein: CASSSRRTSGNTIYF. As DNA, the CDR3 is TGTGCCAGCAGTTCAAGAAGGACATCCGGAAACACCATATATTTT.

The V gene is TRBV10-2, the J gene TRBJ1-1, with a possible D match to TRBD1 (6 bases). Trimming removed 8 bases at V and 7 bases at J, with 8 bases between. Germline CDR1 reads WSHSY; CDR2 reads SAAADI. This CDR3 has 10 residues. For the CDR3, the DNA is TGCGCCAGCGGGGGCGGTGAAGCTTTCTTT. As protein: CASGGGEAFF.

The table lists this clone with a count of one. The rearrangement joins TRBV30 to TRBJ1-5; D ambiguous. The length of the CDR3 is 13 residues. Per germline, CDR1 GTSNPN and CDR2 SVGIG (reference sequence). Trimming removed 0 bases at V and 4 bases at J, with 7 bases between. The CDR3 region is CAWSVTANQPQHF. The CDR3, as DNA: TGTGCCTGGAGTGTTACAGCAAATCAGCCCCAGCATTTT.

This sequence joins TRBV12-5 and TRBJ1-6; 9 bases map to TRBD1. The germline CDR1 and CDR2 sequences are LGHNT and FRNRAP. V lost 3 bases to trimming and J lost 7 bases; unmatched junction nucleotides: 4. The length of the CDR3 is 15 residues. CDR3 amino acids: CASGLGQGRNSPLHF. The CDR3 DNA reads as TGTGCTAGTGGTTTAGGACAGGGGAGAAATTCACCCCTCCACTTT.

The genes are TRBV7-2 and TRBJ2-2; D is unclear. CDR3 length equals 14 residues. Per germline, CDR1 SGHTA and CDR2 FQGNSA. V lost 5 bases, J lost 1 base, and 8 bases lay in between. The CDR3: CASSPNWNTGELFF. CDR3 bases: TGTGCCAGCAGCCCTAACTGGAACACCGGGGAGCTGTTTTTT.

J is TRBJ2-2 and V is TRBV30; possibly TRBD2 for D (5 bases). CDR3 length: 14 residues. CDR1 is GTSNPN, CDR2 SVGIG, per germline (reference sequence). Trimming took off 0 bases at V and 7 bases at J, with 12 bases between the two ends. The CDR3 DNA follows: TGTGCCTGGAGTGTAGTTCGGGGAAGCGGGGAGCTGTTTTTT. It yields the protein CAWSVVRGSGELFF.

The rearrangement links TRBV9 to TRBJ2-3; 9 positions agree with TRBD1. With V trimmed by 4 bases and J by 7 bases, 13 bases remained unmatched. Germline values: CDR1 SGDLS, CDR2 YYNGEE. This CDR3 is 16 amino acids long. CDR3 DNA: TGTGCCAGCAGCCCCCTCCCCGGACAGGGGACGAATACGCAGTATTTT. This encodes CASSPLPGQGTNTQYF.

DNA of the CDR3: TGCGCCAGCAGCTATTGGGACAGGAATGAAAAACTGTTTTTT. Protein product: CASSYWDRNEKLFF. The gene calls are TRBV5-1 and TRBJ1-4, with 8 nucleotides matching TRBD1. Germline V gene data show CDR1 as SGHRS and CDR2 as YFSETQ. V was pared by 3 bases and J by 5 bases, with 3 bases of the junction left unmatched. The CDR3 consists of 14 residues.

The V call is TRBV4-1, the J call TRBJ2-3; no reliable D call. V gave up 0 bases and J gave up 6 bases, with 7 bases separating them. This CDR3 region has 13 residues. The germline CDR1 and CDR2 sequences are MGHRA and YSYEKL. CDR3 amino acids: CASSQERDDTQYF. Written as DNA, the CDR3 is TGCGCCAGCAGCCAAGAGAGAGATGATACGCAGTATTTT.

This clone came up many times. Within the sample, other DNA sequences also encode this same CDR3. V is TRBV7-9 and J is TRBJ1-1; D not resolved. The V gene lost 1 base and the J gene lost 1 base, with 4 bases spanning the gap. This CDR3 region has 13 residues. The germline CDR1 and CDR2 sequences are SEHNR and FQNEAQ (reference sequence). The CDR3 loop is CASSLVQNTEAFF. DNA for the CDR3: TGTGCCAGCAGCTTAGTCCAGAACACTGAAGCTTTCTTT.